The next 9 T cell receptor beta chains were all read from a single sample in a study of T cells in Graves' hyperthyroidism and ophthalmopathy. RNA transcripts served as the template for amplifying TCR beta CDR3 regions. The HTBI primer set served for first-round RT-PCR of the TCR CDR3. One entry per CDR3 protein, called by TCRdb with MiXCR from the multiplex PCR reads. In the table there are about 320,000 distinct CDR3 sequences, approximately 17% of which are singletons. The sequenced sample was blood. The origin of the receptors is a man in his thirties or forties with Graves' hyperthyroidism.

This clonotype was detected ten times or more. The V gene is TRBV11-2, the J gene TRBJ2-7, with D possibly being TRBD2 (6 bases). Trimming removed 3 bases from V and 0 bases from J, with 12 bases in between. The CDR3 is 15 residues long. CDR1 and CDR2 (germline): SGHAT, FQNNGV. The CDR3 loop reads CASSFAGGSSYEQYF. Written as DNA, the CDR3 is TGTGCCAGCAGCTTCGCCGGGGGTTCCTCCTACGAGCAGTACTTC.

This clonotype was recorded at least ten times. This chain uses TRBV2 with TRBJ2-2; no reliable D call. Trimming removed 4 bases from V and 2 bases from J, with 8 bases in between. Per the germline V gene, CDR1 is SNHLY and CDR2 is FYNNEI. The CDR3 contains 14 residues. DNA of the CDR3: TGTGCCAGCAGTGTTTTGTTTAACACCGGGGAGCTGTTTTTT. Encoded protein: CASSVLFNTGELFF.

This clonotype occurred many times. The chain carries TRBV29-1 and TRBJ1-1, with D possibly matching TRBD1 (6 bases). The CDR3 spans 16 residues. CDR1 is SQVTM and CDR2 is ANQGSEA in the germline V gene. V lost 6 bases and J lost 1, with 21 bases in between. CDR3: CSVDSKGSGANTEAFF. The DNA of the CDR3 is TGCAGCGTGGACAGCAAAGGATCCGGGGCGAACACTGAAGCTTTCTTT.

This clonotype was seen only a few times. The rearrangement joins TRBV7-2 to TRBJ1-6; D is uncertain. This CDR3 region has 13 residues. Between the trimmed V and J ends, which lost 0 bases and 10 bases, there was a span of 7 bases. Germline V lookup: CDR1 SGHTA, CDR2 FQGNSA. The CDR3 loop reads CASSLAEKSPLHF. The DNA for the CDR3 is TGTGCCAGCAGCTTAGCTGAGAAGTCACCCCTCCACTTT.

The chain links TRBV28 to TRBJ1-3, with D unresolved. With 3 bases removed from V and 0 bases from J, the gap between germline ends came to 6 bases. The CDR3 is made up of 14 amino acids. Per germline, CDR1 MDHEN and CDR2 SYDVKM. CDR3 sequence reads: CASSFFGSGNTIYF. The DNA for the CDR3 is TGTGCCAGCAGTTTTTTTGGCTCTGGAAACACCATATATTTT.

This clonotype was counted a single time. A much more abundant neighbour one base away suggests this may be a read error. DNA for the CDR3: TGCAGTGCTAGTTATGCGGCTAGCGGGTCCTCCAATGAGCAGTTCTTC. This translates into CSASYAASGSSNEQFF. The chain couples TRBV20-1 to TRBJ2-1, with 8 nucleotides matching TRBD2. Germline V lookup: CDR1 DFQATT, CDR2 SNEGSKA (reference sequence). The CDR3 length is 16 residues.

This clonotype was found many times. The genes are TRBV5-1 and TRBJ2-5; D unresolved. This CDR3 is built from 11 residues. Germline assignment: CDR1 SGHRS and CDR2 YFSETQ. Trimming pared 0 bases from V and 6 bases from J, leaving 3 bases between. As DNA, the CDR3 is TGCGCCAGCAGCTTGGAACAGACCCAGTACTTC. As protein: CASSLEQTQYF.

This clonotype was recorded at least ten times. This chain connects TRBV5-5 to TRBJ1-1; D not certain. Germline CDR1 and CDR2: SGHKS and YYEKEE (reference sequence). This CDR3 has 15 residues. Trimming took off 3 bases at V and 1 base at J, with 13 bases between the two ends. The CDR3 protein is CASSYLGHPNTEAFF. CDR3 DNA sequence: TGTGCCAGCAGCTATTTAGGGCATCCGAACACTGAAGCTTTCTTT.

This chain links TRBV29-1 with TRBJ2-5; D assignment may be TRBD1 or TRBD2 (5 bases each). The J call is uncertain, as TRBJ2-1 better fits the DNA end. There are 14 residues in the CDR3. Germline-derived CDR1 and CDR2 are SQVTM and ANQGSEA. CDR3 loop: CSVGFGHQGETQFF. The DNA for the CDR3 is TGCAGCGTTGGGTTTGGGCACCAGGGAGAGACCCAGTTCTTC.